This paragraph reports one T cell receptor (beta chain). Its antigen is not yet known. No much larger clone is present one base from it, and per-base qualities are unavailable. TCRbeta CDR3 regions were amplified from genomic DNA using the immunoSEQ Assay, a bias-controlled multiplex PCR. The paper's data handling went like this. Within the assay, amplification of reference gene primers was used to estimate how many nucleated cells each sample contained. To quantify the absolute abundance of each unique TCRbeta CDR3 rearrangement, sequence reads were collapsed and filtered. For each sample, productive Simpson clonality was calculated as the square root of Simpson's diversity index over productive rearrangements. TCRdb re-hosts the immuneACCESS table, in-frame sequences only. Its copies lack some clones; in the studies checked, an unresolved V gene accounts for under half of them, and the cause for the rest is not known. The V and J calls and clone size are taken from that table; D and trimming were inferred from the DNA. The sample table shows about 180,000 clones, and about 84% are seen once. The ten largest account for about 9.7% of the sample.

The CDR3 covers 18 residues, taking in both the cysteine and the phenylalanine. CDR3 DNA only is kept here, 54 bases in frame from base 1. The germline V gene supplies CDR1 ENHRY and CDR2 SYGVKD. At the junction V is shortened by 4 bases and J by 1 base; bases outside the gene matches: 12. This sample was included in a study of blood T cell repertoires in COVID-19 (dated by TCRdb to about 2020). Some background on the complete study: Samples covering the acute and convalescent phases of COVID-19 were provided by collaborators in the United States, Italy and Spain. Where available, HLA class I and class II types were obtained from metadata supplied by the sample provider rather than from assay-based typing. Subjects who had been exposed to COVID-19, were actively infected with it, or had recovered from it provided the deeply sampled blood TCRbeta repertoires that made up the dataset. The repertoires were released in a freely available public database meant as a resource for research on the immune response to SARS-CoV-2. The material from the prospective study consisted of cDNA or gDNA derived from T cells, B-cell-depleted T cells, or PBMCs. Samples were obtained from the ongoing ImmuneRACE study (first 160 participants) and from over a thousand subjects provided by 6 global collaborators. The sample metadata nearly always contained a de-identified subject ID, COVID-19 status, age in years and sex.

Summary of the overall study and its limitations: Clinical and demographic metadata were provided uncurated, with the amount varying by source and participant.

Participants in the prospective study were enrolled through a virtual design, were aged 18 to 89 years, and lived in 20 to 30 United States geographic areas. In the prospective study, participants were assigned to cohorts based on the clinical history participants reported in a screening survey and a study questionnaire. Recovered participants in ImmuneRACE Cohort 3 were defined as having two consecutive negative NP/OP PCR tests, clearance from a healthcare professional, or resolution of symptoms. Mobile phlebotomists in the prospective study collected whole blood, serum and a nasopharyngeal or oropharyngeal swab from every participant. Prospective study participants could optionally give additional blood draws and questionnaires over an approximately 2-month period. Before DNA extraction, blood samples from the prospective study were shipped at room temperature or frozen.

Rearrangement joined TRBV10-3 to TRBJ2-7; 11 junctional bases match TRBD2. The sample was PBMCs or T cells enriched from blood (not recorded which). The receptor's source is a woman in her twenties or thirties who had recovered from COVID-19. The CDR3: CAISASPPTSGRSYEQYF. In nucleotides, the sequence is TGTGCCATCAGTGCCTCCCCTCCCACTAGCGGGAGATCCTACGAGCAGTACTTC.